This T cell receptor (beta chain) was sequenced for a study of shared clonotypes between healthy human individuals. Assay: immunoSEQ multiplex PCR; the TCRdb copy retains only in-frame clones and omits some. The sample holds 2,500,000 or so clones; 90% to 95% are singletons and the top ten take around 0.15%. The CDR3 is 17 amino acids. V gave up 0 bases and J gave up 4 bases, with 16 bases separating them. Looked up from germline, CDR1 is SGHRS and CDR2 is YFSETQ. This sequence originates from a man between 18 and 29 years old in good health. Material: naive CD4+ T cells sorted from blood. Subset given: CD45RA+ positively selected. The rearrangement uses TRBV5-1 and TRBJ1-4, with unresolved D. The CDR3 protein is CASSLGLLASGNEKLFF. CDR3 DNA: TGCGCCAGCAGCTTGGGTCTTTTGGCGTCAGGTAATGAAAAACTGTTTTTT.